The source of this T cell receptor beta chain is a study of cytomegalovirus exposure and HLA in healthy donors. The study, taken as a whole, reports: Cytomegalovirus status was reportedly diagnosed by the classifier with high sensitivity and specificity.

Profiled with immunoSEQ multiplex PCR; TCRdb holds only in-frame clones, not every one. The repertoire consists of approximately 280,000 clones, with just over 85% occurring once and the leading ten covering around 1%. V dropped 5 bases and J dropped 7 bases, with 14 bases sitting between them. This CDR3 has 14 amino acids. Germline V CDR1 and CDR2: MGHRA, YSYEKL. As regards this clone: No antigen is known for it.

It was the roughly 110-subject validation cohort, separate from the approximately 700-subject first cohort, to which the donors belonged. Sequencing was performed on PBMCs. This TCR derives from a woman aged 18 to 35 in good health and CMV-seronegative. The J gene is TRBJ1-4, the V gene TRBV4-1, with D tentatively TRBD1 (5 bases). CDR3: CASSSRGIFEKLFF. CDR3 bases: TGCGCCAGCAGCTCCCGGGGGATCTTTGAAAAACTGTTTTTT.